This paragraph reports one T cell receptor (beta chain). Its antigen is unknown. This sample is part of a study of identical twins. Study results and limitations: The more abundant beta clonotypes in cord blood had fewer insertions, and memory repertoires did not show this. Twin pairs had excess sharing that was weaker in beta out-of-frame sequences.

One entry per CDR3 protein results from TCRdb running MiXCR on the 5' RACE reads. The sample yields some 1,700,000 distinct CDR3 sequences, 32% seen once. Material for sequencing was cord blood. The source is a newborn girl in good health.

CDR3 in DNA: TGTGCCATCAGTGGGAGACGAACAGGGAGTTGGGGTAAAGGGGTCCGCGACGAGCAGTACTTC. Translated: CAISGRRTGSWGKGVRDEQYF. The gene calls are TRBV10-3 and TRBJ2-7; a weak D match, TRBD1 (6 bases). Between the trimmed V and J ends, which lost 4 bases and 5 bases, there was a span of 36 bases. Germline V gene data show CDR1 as ENHRY and CDR2 as SYGVKD. The CDR3 consists of 21 residues.